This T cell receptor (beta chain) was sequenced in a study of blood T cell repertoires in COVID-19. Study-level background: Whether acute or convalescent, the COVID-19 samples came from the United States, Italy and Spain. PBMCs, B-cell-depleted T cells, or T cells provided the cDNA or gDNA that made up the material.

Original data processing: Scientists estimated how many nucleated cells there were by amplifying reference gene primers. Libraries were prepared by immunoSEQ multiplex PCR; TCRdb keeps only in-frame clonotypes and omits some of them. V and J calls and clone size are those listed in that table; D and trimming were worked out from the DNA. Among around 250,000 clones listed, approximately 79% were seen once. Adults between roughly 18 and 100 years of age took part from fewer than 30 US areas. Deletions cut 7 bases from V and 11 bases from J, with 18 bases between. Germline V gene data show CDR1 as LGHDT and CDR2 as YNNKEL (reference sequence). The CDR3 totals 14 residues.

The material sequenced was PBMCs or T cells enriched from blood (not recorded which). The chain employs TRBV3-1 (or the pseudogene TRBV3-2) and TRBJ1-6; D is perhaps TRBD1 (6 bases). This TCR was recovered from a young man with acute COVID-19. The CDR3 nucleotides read TGTGCCAGCACCCGGGGGGGCGGTTTGGCACCCCTCCACTTT. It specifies CASTRGGGLAPLHF.